This TCR beta chain was identified in a study of blood T cell repertoires in COVID-19 (TCRdb year 2020). Turning to the overall study: Collaborator samples came from the United States, Italy and Spain and covered acute and convalescent phases of COVID-19. A de-identified subject ID, COVID-19 status, age in years and sex were almost always included in the sample metadata. A freely available public database, intended as a resource for researchers studying the immune response to SARS-CoV-2, is where the repertoires were released. The samples were drawn from two sources: the first 160 participants of the ongoing ImmuneRACE study, and about 1,300 subjects contributed by 6 global collaborators. HLA class I and class II types, where available, came from metadata supplied by the sample provider rather than from assay-based typing. Subjects who had been exposed to COVID-19, were actively infected with it, or had recovered from it provided the deeply sampled blood TCRbeta repertoires that made up the dataset. The prospective study material was composed of cDNA or gDNA derived from T cells, B-cell-depleted T cells, or PBMCs.

Each collaborating institution followed its own protocols to collect whole blood in K2EDTA tubes. For TCRbeta analysis, collaborators shipped samples in one of three forms: frozen whole blood, isolated PBMCs, or DNA extracted from either of those sample types. The immunoSEQ Assay, a bias-controlled multiplex PCR, was used to amplify TCRbeta CDR3 regions from genomic DNA. As for the authors' bioinformatics: The number of nucleated cells in each sample was estimated from the amplification of reference gene primers within the assay. To quantify the absolute abundance of each unique TCRbeta CDR3 rearrangement, sequence reads were collapsed and filtered. For each sample, productive Simpson clonality was calculated as the square root of Simpson's diversity index over productive rearrangements. TCRdb holds this immuneACCESS table with in-frame rearrangements only. Some clones are missing; in checked studies, unresolved V genes explain under half, and the rest has no known cause. V and J calls and clone size follow that table, whereas D and trimming were derived from the DNA. The sample table records more than 90,000 clones; roughly 80% of these occur just once. Together, the top ten hold about 17% of the sample.

V gives up 2 bases and J gives up 4 bases, and the segment between their germline ends measures 16 bases. Inclusive of the bounding cysteine and phenylalanine, the CDR3 is 15 residues long. The kept DNA is CDR3 alone, 45 bases in frame from the first base. In the germline V gene, CDR1 corresponds to SGHRS and CDR2 to YFSETQ. As concerns this clone: It lacks a known antigen. No per-base quality is available; no much larger clone lies one base away.

The research as a whole found: Clinical and demographic metadata were provided uncurated, with the amount varying by source and participant.

This chain is built from TRBV5-1 and TRBJ2-7; TRBD1 is a possible D gene, resting on 6 matching bases. The TCR sequence derives from a man aged 80 or over with acute or convalescent COVID-19. The material sequenced was peripheral blood. The CDR3 reads as follows: CASSFDLPTGYEQYF. The DNA sequence reads TGCGCCAGCAGCTTCGACCTCCCTACAGGGTACGAGCAGTACTTC.